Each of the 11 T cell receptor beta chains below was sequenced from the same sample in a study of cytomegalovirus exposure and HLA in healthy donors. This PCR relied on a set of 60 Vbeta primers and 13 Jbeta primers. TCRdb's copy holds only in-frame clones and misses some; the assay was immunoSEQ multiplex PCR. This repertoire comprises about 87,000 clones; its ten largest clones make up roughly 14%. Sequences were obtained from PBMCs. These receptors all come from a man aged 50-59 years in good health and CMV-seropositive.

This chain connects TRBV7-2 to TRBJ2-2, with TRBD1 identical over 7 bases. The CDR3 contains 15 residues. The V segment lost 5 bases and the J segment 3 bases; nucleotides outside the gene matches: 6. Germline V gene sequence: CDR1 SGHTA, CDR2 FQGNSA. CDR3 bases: TGTGCCAGCAGCCCAAACAGGGGTGACACCGGGGAGCTGTTTTTT. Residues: CASSPNRGDTGELFF. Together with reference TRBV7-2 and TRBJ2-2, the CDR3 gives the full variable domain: GAGVSQSPSNKVTEKGKDVELRCDPISGHTALYWYRQSLGQGLEFLIYFQGNSAPDKSGLPSDRFSAERTGGSVSTLTIQRTQQEDSAVYLCASSPNRGDTGELFFGEGSRLTVL.

The CDR3 here is CASSYSRGQPQHF. The CDR3 DNA reads TGTGCCAGCAGTTACTCAAGGGGTCAGCCCCAGCATTTT. The rearrangement links TRBV6-5 to TRBJ1-5, with D tentatively TRBD1 (5 bases). CDR3 length: 13 amino acids. Germline loops: CDR1 MNHEY, CDR2 SVGAGI. V lost 0 bases, J lost 6 bases, and 6 bases lay in between.

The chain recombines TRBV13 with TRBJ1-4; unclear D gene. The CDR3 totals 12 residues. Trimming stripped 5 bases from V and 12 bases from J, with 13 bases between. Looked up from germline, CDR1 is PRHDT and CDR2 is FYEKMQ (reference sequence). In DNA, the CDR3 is TGTGCCAGCAGCAATCTCTCGAGCGAACTGTTTTTT. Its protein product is CASSNLSSELFF.

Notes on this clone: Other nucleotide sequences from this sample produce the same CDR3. The CDR3 region is CASSPRRQGIPEAFF. Written as DNA, the CDR3 is TGTGCCAGCTCACCAAGGAGGCAGGGGATCCCTGAAGCTTTCTTT. V gene TRBV18 combines with J gene TRBJ1-1; tentative D call: TRBD1 (6 bases). Trimming cost V 2 bases and J 6 bases, with 16 bases left between them. CDR3 length equals 15 residues. Germline CDR1 is KGHSH and CDR2 is LQKENI. The full variable domain, completed using reference TRBV18 and TRBJ1-1, is NAGVMQNPRHLVRRRGQEARLRCSPMKGHSHVYWYRQLPEEGLKFMVYLQKENIIDESGMPKERFSAEFPKEGPSILRIQQVVRGDSAAYFCASSPRRQGIPEAFFGQGTRLTVV.

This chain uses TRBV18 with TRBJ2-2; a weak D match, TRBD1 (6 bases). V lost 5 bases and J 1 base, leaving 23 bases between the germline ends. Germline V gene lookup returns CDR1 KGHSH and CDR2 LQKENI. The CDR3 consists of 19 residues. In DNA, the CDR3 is TGTGCCAGCTCATACAACTGGCAGGGGATCGCTGGGAACACCGGGGAGCTGTTTTTT. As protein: CASSYNWQGIAGNTGELFF.

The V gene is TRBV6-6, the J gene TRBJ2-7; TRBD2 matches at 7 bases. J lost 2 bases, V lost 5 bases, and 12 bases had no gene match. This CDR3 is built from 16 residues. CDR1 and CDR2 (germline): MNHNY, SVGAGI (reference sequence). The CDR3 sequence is CASSPTSARVAYEQYF. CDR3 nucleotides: TGTGCCAGCAGTCCCACTAGCGCCCGGGTCGCCTACGAGCAGTACTTC.

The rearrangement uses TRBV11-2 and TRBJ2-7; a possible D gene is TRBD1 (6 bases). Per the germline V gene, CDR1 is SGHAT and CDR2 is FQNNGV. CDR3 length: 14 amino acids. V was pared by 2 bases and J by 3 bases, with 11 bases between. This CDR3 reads CASSLYGGVYEQYV. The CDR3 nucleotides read TGTGCCAGCAGCTTATATGGGGGCGTCTACGAGCAGTACGTC.

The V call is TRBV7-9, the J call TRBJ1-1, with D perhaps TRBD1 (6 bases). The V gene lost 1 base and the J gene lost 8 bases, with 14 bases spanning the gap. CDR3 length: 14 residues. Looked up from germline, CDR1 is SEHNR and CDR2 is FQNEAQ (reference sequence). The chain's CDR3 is CASSLVGTSREAFF. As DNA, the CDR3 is TGTGCCAGCAGCTTAGTTGGGACATCGAGGGAAGCTTTCTTT.

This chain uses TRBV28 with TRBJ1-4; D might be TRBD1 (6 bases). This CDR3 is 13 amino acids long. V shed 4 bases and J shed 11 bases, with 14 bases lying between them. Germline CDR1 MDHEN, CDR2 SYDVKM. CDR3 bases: TGTGCCAGCAGTTCACCGCAGGGGCCGAAACTGTTTTTT. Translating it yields CASSSPQGPKLFF.

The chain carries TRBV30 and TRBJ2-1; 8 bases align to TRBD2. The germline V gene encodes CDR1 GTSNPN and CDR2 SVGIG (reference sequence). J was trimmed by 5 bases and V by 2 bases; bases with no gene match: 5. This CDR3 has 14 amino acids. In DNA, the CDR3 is TGTGCCTGGAGTCGACTAGCGACTGACAATGAGCAGTTCTTC. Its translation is CAWSRLATDNEQFF.

The CDR3 DNA reads TGTGCCAGCAGTTACAGGGTAGGAGGCTACGAGCAGTACTTC. Translating gives CASSYRVGGYEQYF. The chain has TRBV6-5 and TRBJ2-7, with D maybe TRBD2 (5 bases). The CDR3 runs to 14 residues. From germline, CDR1 is MNHEY and CDR2 SVGAGI. V gave up 2 bases and J gave up 3 bases, with 11 bases separating them.